A selection of T cell receptor beta chains follows, all from one sample in a study of Ad26.COV2.S vaccination and SARS-CoV-2 variants. Profiling relied on immunoSEQ multiplex PCR, and the TCRdb table lists in-frame clones only, not all of them. The data show some 520,000 clones, roughly 85% seen once. The material was peripheral blood, obtained in a trial of Ad26.COV2.S vaccine versus placebo. These receptors all stem from a person aged 18-60 years who received the Ad26.COV2.S COVID-19 vaccine or a placebo. Both conserved end residues are trimmed from each CDR3.

TRBJ1-1 TRBV7-9 ASSLAGRGTEAF
TRBJ1-5 TRBV4-3 ASSQDGGGNQPQH
TRBJ2-5 TRBV30 AWSTPMDRGETQY
TRBJ2-5 TRBV27 ATPRETQY
TRBJ2-1 TRBV11-2 ASSLARNEQF
TRBJ2-4 TRBV7-2 ASSPGGAGLAKNIQY
TRBJ2-7 TRBV27 ASRRQGLSYEQY
TRBJ2-3 TRBV11-1 ASSSYTGSTDTQY
TRBJ2-7 TRBV28 ASLDPAPASEQY
TRBJ2-5 TRBV20-1 SASPLQGLETQY